The rows below give T cell receptor beta chains drawn from one sample of a study of beta chain features in type 1 diabetes. The repertoire was sequenced with immunoSEQ multiplex PCR; TCRdb's copy has only in-frame clones and lacks some. The table has about 340,000 clones, approximately 13% seen once. Sequencing was done on a sample of naive CD4+ T cells from blood. The receptors shown here come from a woman between 18 and 30 years old with type 1 diabetes. Each CDR3 is given with its conserved first and last residue. A D gene is named only where the DNA matches it firmly. Expanded clones are given a class, and other clones once, few, many or no size at all.

v_gene	abundance	d_gene	j_gene	CDR3aa	CDR3nt
TRBV7-9	-	TRBD1	TRBJ2-7	CASSPYAGTASYEQYF	TGTGCCAGCAGCCCATACGCCGGGACAGCCTCCTACGAGCAGTACTTC
TRBV11-3	few	TRBD1	TRBJ2-1	CASSLGGQGSDEQFF	TGTGCCAGCAGCTTAGGGGGACAGGGCAGCGATGAGCAGTTCTTC
TRBV5-4	-	-	TRBJ1-1	CASSSTRGVGTEAFF	TGTGCCAGCAGCTCGACCAGGGGTGTGGGCACTGAAGCTTTCTTT
TRBV7-2	few	-	TRBJ2-5	CASSLVTSSTQETQYF	TGTGCCAGCAGCTTAGTTACTAGCTCTACGCAAGAGACCCAGTACTTC
TRBV5-4	few	-	TRBJ1-1	CASSLDSNTEAFF	TGTGCCAGCAGCCTCGATAGTAACACTGAAGCTTTCTTT
TRBV19	-	TRBD2	TRBJ2-2	CASSIAGGPGELFF	TGTGCCAGTAGTATAGCGGGAGGTCCCGGGGAGCTGTTTTTT
TRBV19	-	-	TRBJ1-2	CASSIQSRGNYGYTF	TGTGCCAGTAGTATCCAGTCCAGGGGTAACTATGGCTACACCTTC
TRBV5-1	-	TRBD1	TRBJ1-2	CASSVGTGYGYTF	TGCGCCAGCAGCGTCGGGACAGGGTATGGCTACACCTTC
TRBV30	many	-	TRBJ1-4	CAWSRGSKLFF	TGTGCCTGGAGCCGGGGGAGCAAACTGTTTTTT
TRBV21-1	few	-	TRBJ2-2	CASSKSPPSAGELFF	TGTGCCAGCAGCAAATCCCCCCCTAGCGCCGGGGAGCTGTTTTTT
TRBV18	-	-	TRBJ1-5	CASSPNQGNQPQHF	TGTGCCAGCTCACCAAACCAGGGAAATCAGCCCCAGCATTTT